The T cell receptor beta chain under discussion was sequenced for a study of control samples from healthy donors and cancer patients. The table came from immunoSEQ multiplex PCR; TCRdb's copy has only in-frame clones and leaves some out. Of roughly 130,000 clones listed, 93% are singletons. V was pared by 5 bases and J by 4 bases, with 20 bases between. In germline, CDR1 is SGHVS, CDR2 FQNEAQ. This CDR3 is 16 amino acids long. V and J are TRBV7-8 and TRBJ1-1; D is unclear. Material: PBMCs. The receptor was derived from a man aged 50 to 59 with head and neck cancer. The CDR3: CASSPGYTPVGTEAFF. CDR3 coding DNA: TGTGCCAGCAGCCCAGGATACACTCCTGTCGGCACTGAAGCTTTCTTT.